These 21 T cell receptor beta chains were all obtained from the same sample, sequenced in a study of identical twins. TCRdb passed the 5' RACE reads through MiXCR, listing each CDR3 protein once. Of more than 650,000 distinct CDR3 sequences in the sample, less than 7% were seen once. Sequencing was done on a sample of naive T cells sorted from blood. These receptors all stem from a young man in good health.

This clonotype was recorded many times. The CDR3 reads CASSPLRGRETFNEQFF. The CDR3 DNA sequence: TGTGCCAGCAGCCCCCTTAGGGGGAGGGAGACTTTCAATGAGCAGTTCTTC. This chain joins TRBV11-2 and TRBJ2-1; TRBD2 is a possible D gene (7 bases). The CDR3 is made up of 17 amino acids. Per germline, CDR1 SGHAT and CDR2 FQNNGV. V was trimmed by 5 bases and J by 6 bases, leaving 23 bases between them.

This clonotype was found many times. The rearrangement joins TRBV12-3 or TRBV12-4 to TRBJ1-2; TRBD1 aligns across 8 bases. The CDR3 sequence is 14 residues long. J was trimmed by 1 base and V by 5 bases; bases with no gene match: 3. The CDR3: CASSRGQVNYGYTF. Here the CDR3 DNA reads TGTGCCAGCAGTCGGGGACAGGTTAACTATGGCTACACCTTC.

This clonotype was recorded many times. V gene TRBV4-2 combines with J gene TRBJ2-6; D not resolved. Germline CDR1 is LGHNA and CDR2 is YNFKEQ. Trimming cost V 0 bases and J 0 bases, with 3 bases left between them. This CDR3 is 15 amino acids long. The CDR3, as DNA: TGTGCCAGCAGCCAAGAATTCTCTGGGGCCAACGTCCTGACTTTC. This encodes CASSQEFSGANVLTF.

The V gene is TRBV7-3, the J gene TRBJ2-5; maybe TRBD1 (5 bases). Trimming removed 5 bases at V and 5 bases at J, with 15 bases between. Germline CDR1 and CDR2: SGHTA and FQGTGA. The CDR3 has 14 residues. The CDR3: CASSPGQPGETQYF. The CDR3 DNA follows: TGTGCCAGCAGCCCCGGACAACCAGGGGAGACCCAGTACTTC.

This clonotype was found many times. The chain uses TRBV7-9 and TRBJ2-2; D remains unclear. Germline V gene sequence: CDR1 SEHNR, CDR2 FQNEAQ (reference sequence). The V gene lost 1 base and the J gene lost 3 bases, with 6 bases spanning the gap. The CDR3 has 14 amino acids. The CDR3 here is CASSLDGYTGELFF. In DNA form, the CDR3 reads TGTGCCAGCAGCTTAGATGGATACACCGGGGAGCTGTTTTTT.

This chain uses TRBV5-1 with TRBJ1-4, with D possibly matching TRBD1 (5 bases). The V end lost 8 bases, the J end lost 4 bases, and 12 bases lay between the germline ends. In germline, CDR1 is SGHRS, CDR2 YFSETQ. The CDR3 covers 13 residues. CDR3 residues: CASSGGLNEKLFF. The CDR3 nucleotides are TGCGCCAGTTCCGGGGGACTTAATGAAAAACTGTTTTTT.

This clonotype came up many times. The chain carries TRBV28 and TRBJ1-5, with TRBD1 as a possible D gene (6 bases). The V gene's germline CDR1 is MDHEN and CDR2 SYDVKM. CDR3 length: 13 amino acids. Deletions cut 8 bases from V and 5 bases from J, with 13 bases between. CDR3 residues: CASSGGAYQPQHF. The CDR3 nucleotides read TGTGCCAGCTCCGGGGGGGCATATCAGCCCCAGCATTTT.

In this sample, this clonotype turned up many times. The rearrangement links TRBV15 to TRBJ2-1; TRBD2 aligns across 7 bases. Germline assignment: CDR1 LNHNV and CDR2 YYDKDF (reference sequence). V gave up 3 bases and J gave up 0 bases; unmatched junction bases: 5. The CDR3 covers 16 residues. In DNA, the CDR3 is TGTGCCACCAGCAGTAGCAGGACTAGCTCCTACAATGAGCAGTTCTTC. This codes for CATSSSRTSSYNEQFF.

Ten or more counts support this clonotype. V usage is TRBV10-3 and J usage is TRBJ1-5, with 9 bases aligning to TRBD1. Looked up from germline, CDR1 is ENHRY and CDR2 is SYGVKD. This CDR3 has 15 amino acids. The junction had 4 bases not matched to a gene; V was cut back by 0 bases and J by 7 bases. The CDR3 spells CAISESTGGGQPQHF. CDR3 in DNA: TGTGCCATCAGTGAGTCAACAGGGGGCGGCCAGCCCCAGCATTTT.

This clonotype has at least ten counts. The chain combines TRBV20-1 with TRBJ2-1; 9 bases map to TRBD2. Germline CDR1 is DFQATT and CDR2 is SNEGSKA (reference sequence). V lost 6 bases, J lost 3 bases, and 15 bases stayed unmatched. The CDR3 length is 17 residues. The CDR3 sequence is CSARESLAGPFYNEQFF. CDR3 DNA: TGCAGTGCCAGGGAAAGCCTAGCGGGGCCATTCTACAATGAGCAGTTCTTC.

This rearrangement joins TRBV5-1 to TRBJ2-6, with 10 nucleotides matching TRBD1. The V gene end was trimmed by 4 bases and the J gene end by 3 bases; junction bases not matched to a gene: 10. This CDR3 comprises 18 residues. Germline CDR1 reads SGHRS; CDR2 reads YFSETQ. CDR3 DNA sequence: TGCGCCAGCAGCATCACCGGGACAGGGGCTCTTGGGGCCAACGTCCTGACTTTC. Its translation is CASSITGTGALGANVLTF.

The V call is TRBV2, the J call TRBJ2-1; no clear D gene. Trimming stripped 1 base from V and 9 bases from J, with 7 bases between. There are 12 residues in the CDR3. Germline CDR1 reads SNHLY; CDR2 reads FYNNEI. CDR3 coding DNA: TGTGCCAGCAGTGAAGTAACTCGTGAGCAGTTCTTC. Its translation: CASSEVTREQFF.

This clonotype was counted ten times or more. The gene calls are TRBV20-1 and TRBJ2-2, with 9 bases matching TRBD2. CDR1 and CDR2 (germline): DFQATT, SNEGSKA (reference sequence). There are 15 residues in the CDR3. J gave up 3 bases and V 1 base, and 3 bases lay outside the gene matches. The CDR3 sequence: CSARVAGAYTGELFF. The DNA for the CDR3 is TGCAGTGCTAGAGTAGCGGGAGCGTACACCGGGGAGCTGTTTTTT.

V usage is TRBV2 and J usage is TRBJ2-6, with TRBD1 as a possible D gene (6 bases). Trimming shortened V by 7 bases and J by 0 bases, and 10 bases separated the two germline ends. Per germline, CDR1 SNHLY and CDR2 FYNNEI. This CDR3 contains 15 residues. CDR3 residues: CASTGDVSGANVLTF. CDR3 DNA sequence: TGTGCCAGCACAGGGGACGTCTCTGGGGCCAACGTCCTGACTTTC.

The sample holds a few counts of this clonotype. The junction departs from germline at one end; a sequencing error may be responsible. The chain is built from TRBV28 and TRBJ2-1; D perhaps matches TRBD2 (6 bases). This CDR3 has 14 amino acids. Germline CDR1 is MDHEN and CDR2 is SYDVKM. Here the CDR3 DNA reads TGTGCCAGCAGGCCCCGGGGACTGACAAATGGGCAGTTCTTC. Protein sequence: CASRPRGLTNGQFF.

The chain joins TRBV7-2 to TRBJ1-6; weak D call: TRBD1 (5 bases). The CDR3 runs to 16 residues. Germline CDR1 SGHTA, CDR2 FQGNSA. Between the trimmed V and J ends, which lost 3 bases and 3 bases, there was a span of 12 bases. Written as DNA, the CDR3 is TGTGCCAGCAGCTTGGGCGGGGCCGACTATAATTCACCCCTCCACTTT. This gives the protein CASSLGGADYNSPLHF.

This clonotype has ten or more counts. The J gene is TRBJ2-7, the V gene TRBV4-3; 10 bases fit TRBD2. This CDR3 region has 15 residues. CDR1 is LGHNA, CDR2 YSLEER, per germline. Losses at the gene ends were 3 bases for V and 2 bases for J; bases not matched to a gene: 4. The CDR3, as DNA: TGCGCCAGCAGCCAGGGCACTAGCGGGACCTACGAGCAGTACTTC. Protein sequence: CASSQGTSGTYEQYF.

Here the CDR3 reads CASSYSGGGKTQYF. CDR3 nucleotide sequence: TGTGCCAGCAGTTACTCGGGAGGAGGGAAGACCCAGTACTTC. The V gene is TRBV6-5, the J gene TRBJ2-5; weak D call: TRBD2 (6 bases). CDR3 length equals 14 residues. The germline V gene encodes CDR1 MNHEY and CDR2 SVGAGI. V was pared by 0 bases and J by 6 bases, with 11 bases between.

There are a few counts of this clonotype. This chain connects TRBV11-2 to TRBJ2-1, with 9 bases matching TRBD2. Trimming at V came to 6 bases and at J to 5 bases, leaving 17 bases not matched to a gene. Germline values: CDR1 SGHAT, CDR2 FQNNGV. This CDR3 has 18 amino acids. CDR3 nucleotide sequence: TGTGCCAGCAGTTCCCTTTTGGGGGGCGGGAGGGCCGACAATGAGCAGTTCTTC. Protein product: CASSSLLGGGRADNEQFF.

This clonotype was seen repeatedly, ten times or more. The rearrangement uses TRBV29-1 and TRBJ2-1; D perhaps matches TRBD2 (6 bases). The CDR3 covers 12 residues. Germline CDR1 reads SQVTM; CDR2 reads ANQGSEA. Deletions cut 3 bases from V and 8 bases from J, with 11 bases between. The CDR3 sequence: CSVDRGKDEQFF. In DNA, the CDR3 is TGCAGCGTTGATCGGGGGAAGGATGAGCAGTTCTTC.

At least ten counts were recorded for this clonotype. The chain is built from TRBV25-1 and TRBJ2-3; the match to TRBD2 covers 10 bases. The CDR3 has 17 amino acids. Germline CDR1 is MGHDK and CDR2 is SYGVNS. The V gene end was trimmed by 2 bases and the J gene end by 2 bases; junction bases not matched to a gene: 7. CDR3 in amino acids: CASSEGYSGRATDTQYF. CDR3 nucleotides: TGTGCCAGCAGTGAAGGGTACAGCGGGAGGGCCACAGATACGCAGTATTTT.